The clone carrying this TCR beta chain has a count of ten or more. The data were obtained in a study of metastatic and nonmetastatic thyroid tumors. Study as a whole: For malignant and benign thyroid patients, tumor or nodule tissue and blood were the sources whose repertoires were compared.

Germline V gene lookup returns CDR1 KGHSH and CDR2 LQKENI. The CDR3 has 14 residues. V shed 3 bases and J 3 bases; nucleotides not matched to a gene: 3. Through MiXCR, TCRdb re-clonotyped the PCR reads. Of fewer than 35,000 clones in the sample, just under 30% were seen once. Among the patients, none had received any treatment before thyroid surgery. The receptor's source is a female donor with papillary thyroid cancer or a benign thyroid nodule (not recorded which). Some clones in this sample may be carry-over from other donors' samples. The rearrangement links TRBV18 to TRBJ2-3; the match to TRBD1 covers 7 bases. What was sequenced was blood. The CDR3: CASSPQQGTDTQYF. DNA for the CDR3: TGTGCCAGCTCACCGCAACAGGGGACAGATACGCAGTATTTT.